The present entry profiles one T cell receptor beta chain with its context. Other DNA sequences from this sample encode an identical CDR3 as well. The entry originates in a study of blood T cell repertoires in COVID-19. Study-level information: Both acute and convalescent COVID-19 samples were obtained from the United States, Italy and Spain. From T cells, B-cell-depleted T cells, or PBMCs came the material, which was cDNA or gDNA.

This CDR3 region has 13 residues. V lost 0 bases and J 7 bases, leaving 7 bases between the germline ends. Under the authors' procedure: Quantification of nucleated cells was approximated via reference gene primer amplification. Profiled with immunoSEQ multiplex PCR; TCRdb holds only in-frame clones, not every one. V, J and clone size derive from that table, while D and trimming were established from the DNA sequence. The profile shows 30,000 to 40,000 clones, about four fifths of them singletons. This sequence joins TRBV12-3 or TRBV12-4 and TRBJ1-5; D is unclear. Source material: peripheral blood. The clonotype originates from a man in his sixties in a cohort sampled during active COVID-19. CDR3 sequence reads: CASSLALGQPQHF. CDR3 nucleotide sequence: TGTGCCAGCAGTTTAGCGCTAGGACAGCCCCAGCATTTT.